One sample yielded the 22 T cell receptor beta chains listed below, sequenced in a study of radiation and T cells in renal cell carcinoma. Time point: blood 4 weeks post-SBRT, at nephrectomy. Treatment here: 15 Gy SBRT to primary tumor, nephrectomy 4 weeks later. Assay: immunoSEQ multiplex PCR; the TCRdb copy retains only in-frame clones and omits some. The table includes 150,000 to 200,000 clones, less than 90% detected once. The specimen was blood, collected from a patient whose treatment included radiotherapy and nephrectomy. The receptors were gathered from a woman between 45 and 65 years old with renal cell carcinoma.

The CDR3 sequence is CASSLVTGLDYYNEQFF. CDR3 nucleotides: TGCGCCAGCAGCTTGGTCACGGGCTTGGATTACTACAATGAGCAGTTCTTC. The V call is TRBV5-1, the J call TRBJ2-1; no firm D call. V lost 0 bases and J 3 bases, leaving 16 bases between the germline ends. Germline V gene data show CDR1 as SGHRS and CDR2 as YFSETQ. The CDR3 has 17 amino acids.

The sample holds a few counts of this clone. The V and J genes are TRBV19 and TRBJ1-6, with D possibly matching TRBD1 (5 bases). The length of the CDR3 is 13 residues. Trimming removed 9 bases from V and 10 bases from J, with 16 bases in between. CDR1 is LNHDA and CDR2 is SQIVND in the germline V gene (reference sequence). Here the CDR3 DNA reads TGTGCCAGCGCCGGGACGGCGGAATCACCCCTCCACTTT. This translates into CASAGTAESPLHF.

This sequence joins TRBV6-5 and TRBJ1-5; D perhaps matches TRBD1 (5 bases). The CDR3 contains 15 residues. CDR1 and CDR2 (germline): MNHEY, SVGAGI. V lost 2 bases and J lost 7, with 15 bases in between. The CDR3 coding sequence is TGTGCCAGCAGTTACGGAGCAGGGACCAGGCAGCCCCAGCATTTT. Its protein product is CASSYGAGTRQPQHF.

The gene calls are TRBV27 and TRBJ1-4; no reliable D call. Germline lookup yields CDR1 MNHEY and CDR2 SMNVEV (reference sequence). This CDR3 is 17 amino acids long. V was trimmed by 5 bases and J by 0 bases, leaving 16 bases between them. This CDR3 is CASSPRTFLATNEKLFF. Written as DNA, the CDR3 is TGTGCCAGCAGTCCACGGACTTTTCTTGCAACTAATGAAAAACTGTTTTTT.

V and J are TRBV4-1 and TRBJ1-5, with 7 positions matching TRBD1. Germline assignment: CDR1 MGHRA and CDR2 YSYEKL. With V trimmed by 0 bases and J by 0 bases, 8 bases remained unmatched. The CDR3 consists of 18 residues. Written as DNA, the CDR3 is TGCGCCAGCAGCCAAGAGGCCGGGACAGACTATAGCAATCAGCCCCAGCATTTT. This encodes CASSQEAGTDYSNQPQHF.

The chain carries TRBV19 and TRBJ2-7, with 11 bases that match TRBD1. Germline V gene sequence: CDR1 LNHDA, CDR2 SQIVND (reference sequence). V lost 3 bases to trimming and J lost 6 bases; unmatched junction nucleotides: 4. This CDR3 has 14 residues. The CDR3: CASSIRTGGGEQYF. CDR3 nucleotides: TGTGCCAGTAGTATTAGGACAGGGGGCGGCGAGCAGTACTTC.

The chain links TRBV19 to TRBJ2-1; no definite D call. The CDR3 has 15 residues. V gave up 3 bases and J gave up 0 bases, with 9 bases separating them. CDR1 and CDR2 (germline): LNHDA, SQIVND (reference sequence). CDR3: CASSIDPSSYNEQFF. The CDR3 coding sequence is TGTGCCAGTAGTATCGACCCTAGCTCCTACAATGAGCAGTTCTTC. The variable domain in full, with the rest retrieved from reference TRBV19 and TRBJ2-1, is DGGITQSPKYLFRKEGQNVTLSCEQNLNHDAMYWYRQDPGQGLRLIYYSQIVNDFQKGDIAEGYSVSREKKESFPLTVTSAQKNPTAFYLCASSIDPSSYNEQFFGPGTRLTVL.

J is TRBJ2-1 and V is TRBV6-5; unclear D gene. The CDR3 runs to 13 residues. In germline, CDR1 is MNHEY, CDR2 SVGAGI. Trimming left V 10 bases short and J 0 bases short, with 10 bases between. CDR3 coding DNA: TGTGCCACCCAATACCTCTCCTACAATGAGCAGTTCTTC. Amino acids: CATQYLSYNEQFF.

The chain is built from TRBV19 and TRBJ2-3; 8 positions agree with TRBD1. The CDR3 runs 14 residues. Germline V gene lookup returns CDR1 LNHDA and CDR2 SQIVND (reference sequence). Germline trimming cut 2 bases from V and 6 bases from J; bases unmatched to any gene: 4. The CDR3 region is CASSIQTGDDTQYF. CDR3 nucleotides: TGTGCCAGTAGTATACAGACAGGGGACGATACGCAGTATTTT.

The chain recombines TRBV27 with TRBJ2-7, with D perhaps being TRBD1 or TRBD2 (6 bases each). Trimming took 2 bases from V and 0 from J, leaving 20 bases between them. Per the germline V gene, CDR1 is MNHEY and CDR2 is SMNVEV (reference sequence). The CDR3 totals 18 residues. Here the CDR3 DNA reads TGTGCCAGCAGTTTAAGGGGTAGGGGGGCGGGAAGCTCCTACGAGCAGTACTTC. Translating gives CASSLRGRGAGSSYEQYF.

CDR3 residues: CASSEALIQGQETQYF. CDR3 DNA: TGTGCCAGCAGTGAAGCGCTTATACAGGGACAAGAGACCCAGTACTTC. The chain has TRBV2 and TRBJ2-5; tentative D call: TRBD1 (6 bases). V was pared by 0 bases and J by 2 bases, with 13 bases between. This CDR3 spans 16 amino acids. CDR1 and CDR2 from the germline V gene are SNHLY and FYNNEI.

A note on this clone: At one boundary the junction diverges from the germline segment, which might be a read error. The chain recombines TRBV5-5 with TRBJ1-4, with TRBD1 matching over 8 bases. CDR3 length: 13 amino acids. Germline V lookup: CDR1 SGHKS, CDR2 YYEKEE (reference sequence). Written as DNA, the CDR3 is TGTGCCAGCAGCTTGGATTTAGGGACAGGTCCTGTTTTT. Translating gives CASSLDLGTGPVF.

V is TRBV7-6 and J is TRBJ2-1; 7 positions match TRBD2. Germline values: CDR1 SGHVS, CDR2 FNYEAQ. V shed 1 base, J shed 6 bases, and the junction held 3 bases outside the gene matches. This CDR3 is built from 14 residues. CDR3 sequence: CASSLDRGVNEQFF. The DNA of the CDR3 is TGTGCCAGCAGCTTAGATCGGGGGGTCAATGAGCAGTTCTTC.

The chain combines TRBV7-9 with TRBJ2-7; tentatively, D is TRBD2 (5 bases). Germline V lookup: CDR1 SEHNR, CDR2 FQNEAQ (reference sequence). The V end lost 4 bases, the J end lost 1 base, and 14 bases lay between the germline ends. This CDR3 is 15 amino acids long. CDR3 in amino acids: CASSSPSYGSYEQYF. The DNA of the CDR3 is TGTGCCAGCAGCTCTCCTAGCTACGGGTCCTACGAGCAGTACTTC.

This clone was observed a single time. The V and J genes are TRBV10-3 and TRBJ2-1; D is ambiguous. The germline gives CDR1 ENHRY, CDR2 SYGVKD. The CDR3 spans 13 residues. Trimming removed 3 bases at V and 9 bases at J, with 12 bases between. The CDR3 reads CAISDRGFGEQFF. Here the CDR3 DNA reads TGTGCCATCAGTGATCGTGGGTTCGGTGAGCAGTTCTTC.

This clone was recorded once. This chain links TRBV11-2 with TRBJ1-6; unclear D gene. Trimming stripped 0 bases from V and 3 bases from J, with 6 bases between. Germline CDR1 is SGHAT and CDR2 is FQNNGV. The CDR3 is 15 amino acids. The CDR3 reads CASSLEDGYNSPLHF. The CDR3 nucleotides read TGTGCCAGCAGCTTAGAGGACGGCTATAATTCACCCCTCCACTTT.

The gene calls are TRBV5-1 and TRBJ1-2; D not certain. The CDR3 spans 15 residues. V was clipped by 1 base and J by 0 bases, with 10 bases between them. Looked up from germline, CDR1 is SGHRS and CDR2 is YFSETQ. CDR3 protein: CASSLLQASNYGYTF. In DNA form, the CDR3 reads TGCGCCAGCAGCTTGCTCCAGGCCTCTAACTATGGCTACACCTTC.

The chain is built from TRBV30 and TRBJ2-1, with 7 bases fitting TRBD1. V was clipped by 5 bases and J by 7 bases; unmatched bases: 8. This CDR3 contains 13 residues. Germline lookup yields CDR1 GTSNPN and CDR2 SVGIG (reference sequence). The chain's CDR3 is CAWDREQGNEQFF. As DNA, the CDR3 is TGTGCCTGGGACAGGGAACAAGGAAATGAGCAGTTCTTC. Based on the CDR3 plus reference TRBV30 and TRBJ2-1, the full variable domain is SQTIHQWPATLVQPVGSPLSLECTVEGTSNPNLYWYRQAAGRGLQLLFYSVGIGQISSEVPQNLSASRPQDRQFILSSKKLLLSDSGFYLCAWDREQGNEQFFGPGTRLTVL.

The V call is TRBV4-2, the J call TRBJ1-1, with D unresolved. The CDR3 is 14 amino acids. Trimming shortened V by 3 bases and J by 1 base, and 9 bases separated the two germline ends. CDR1 and CDR2 from the germline V gene are LGHNA and YNFKEQ. The CDR3 region is CASSHPDGNTEAFF. DNA for the CDR3: TGTGCCAGCAGCCATCCCGACGGGAACACTGAAGCTTTCTTT.

This clone was counted once. V is TRBV7-9 and J is TRBJ1-1; the D is unclear. The CDR3 sequence is 15 residues long. Germline CDR1 SEHNR, CDR2 FQNEAQ (reference sequence). Trimming shortened V by 5 bases and J by 0 bases, and 13 bases separated the two germline ends. CDR3: CASSPQSPMNTEAFF. CDR3 sequence (DNA): TGTGCCAGCAGCCCCCAGAGCCCCATGAACACTGAAGCTTTCTTT.

This chain connects TRBV4-1 to TRBJ2-7; 8 bases fit TRBD1. Germline V gives CDR1 MGHRA, CDR2 YSYEKL. V trimming: 5 bases; J trimming: 0 bases; junction bases outside the gene matches: 6. This CDR3 is 15 amino acids long. CDR3 in DNA: TGCGCCAGCAGCTCCGGGCAGGGGGCCTCCTACGAGCAGTACTTC. Protein: CASSSGQGASYEQYF.

The CDR3 spells CASSTGRQTSRGNEQFF. CDR3 in DNA: TGCGCCAGCAGCACCGGACGGCAAACCTCCCGGGGCAATGAGCAGTTCTTC. The chain employs TRBV5-1 and TRBJ2-1; TRBD2 is a possible D gene (5 bases). The V gene lost 4 bases and the J gene lost 6 bases, with 23 bases spanning the gap. Looked up from germline, CDR1 is SGHRS and CDR2 is YFSETQ. The CDR3 spans 17 residues. Based on the CDR3 plus reference TRBV5-1 and TRBJ2-1, the full variable domain is KAGVTQTPRYLIKTRGQQVTLSCSPISGHRSVSWYQQTPGQGLQFLFEYFSETQRNKGNFPGRFSGRQFSNSRSEMNVSTLELGDSALYLCASSTGRQTSRGNEQFFGPGTRLTVL.